This T cell receptor beta chain was documented in a study of cytomegalovirus exposure and HLA in healthy donors. Findings and caveats of the study: After further analysis at a later stage, under 20,000 TCR beta sequences were associated with HLA alleles at 0.05 false discovery rate. Accurate HLA-A and HLA-B prediction from TCR beta sequences was reported for most subjects.

CDR3 length equals 16 residues. Trimming removed 0 bases from V and 0 bases from J, with 10 bases in between. Germline values: CDR1 SGDLS, CDR2 YYNGEE. With respect to this clone: The antigen remains unidentified.

This PCR relied on a set of 60 Vbeta primers and 13 Jbeta primers. Using immunoSEQ multiplex PCR, the repertoire was profiled, and TCRdb retains in-frame clones only, with some absent. The table has some 90,000 clones, about 81% seen once. This rearrangement joins TRBV9 to TRBJ1-3; D is uncertain. The sequenced material came from PBMCs. The receptor was derived from a man in his forties in good health and CMV-seronegative. The CDR3 nucleotides are TGTGCCAGCAGCGTAGCTGGTACAGCCTCTGGAAACACCATATATTTT. Translation gives CASSVAGTASGNTIYF.